This TCR beta chain was sequenced during a study of blood T cell repertoires in COVID-19. About the study: There were acute and convalescent COVID-19 samples, and they came from the United States, Italy and Spain. PBMCs, B-cell-depleted T cells, or T cells provided the cDNA or gDNA that made up the material.

The trim removed 6 bases at V and 1 base at J, leaving 4 bases unmatched. CDR3 length equals 15 residues. CDR1 MNHEY and CDR2 SVGAGI come from the germline V gene. Under the authors' procedure: Estimates of nucleated cell counts were drawn from the amplification of reference gene primers. The method was immunoSEQ multiplex PCR; TCRdb's version includes in-frame clones alone and lacks a portion of them. V and J calls and clone size come straight from that table; D and trimming were deduced from the DNA. Among about 380,000 clones, 70% to 85% were seen once, and the ten largest hold 1.1%. Sequenced: peripheral blood. The V and J genes are TRBV6-5 and TRBJ1-3; 9 positions agree with TRBD1. The TCR originated in a human donor with acute or convalescent COVID-19. The donor label of this sample is uncertain. The CDR3 sequence: CASRKTGGSGNTIYF. The CDR3 nucleotides read TGTGCCAGCAGGAAGACAGGGGGGTCTGGAAACACCATATATTTT.